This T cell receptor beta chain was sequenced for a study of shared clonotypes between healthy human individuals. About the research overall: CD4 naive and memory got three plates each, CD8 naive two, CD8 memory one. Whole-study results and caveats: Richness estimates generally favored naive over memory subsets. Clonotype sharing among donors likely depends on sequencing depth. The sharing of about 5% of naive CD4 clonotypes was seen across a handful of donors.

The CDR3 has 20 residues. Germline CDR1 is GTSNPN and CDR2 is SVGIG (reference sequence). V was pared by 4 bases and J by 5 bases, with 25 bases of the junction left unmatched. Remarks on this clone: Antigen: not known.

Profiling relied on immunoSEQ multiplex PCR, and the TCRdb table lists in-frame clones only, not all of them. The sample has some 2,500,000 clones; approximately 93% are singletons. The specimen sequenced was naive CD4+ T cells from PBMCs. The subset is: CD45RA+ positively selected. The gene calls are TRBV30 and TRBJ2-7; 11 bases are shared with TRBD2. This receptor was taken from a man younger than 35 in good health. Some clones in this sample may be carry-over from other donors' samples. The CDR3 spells CAWKSVSLAGGPESLNEQYF. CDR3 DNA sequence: TGTGCCTGGAAGAGCGTAAGCCTAGCGGGAGGCCCCGAATCTTTAAACGAGCAGTACTTC. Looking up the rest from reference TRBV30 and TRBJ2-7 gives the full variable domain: SQTIHQWPATLVQPVGSPLSLECTVEGTSNPNLYWYRQAAGRGLQLLFYSVGIGQISSEVPQNLSASRPQDRQFILSSKKLLLSDSGFYLCAWKSVSLAGGPESLNEQYFGPGTRLTVT.